This T cell receptor beta chain emerged from a study of T cells in Graves' hyperthyroidism and ophthalmopathy. Whole-study results and caveats: With a median lead of roughly 6.2 months before onset, the model predicted ophthalmopathy.

Subjects with ophthalmopathy showed a Clinical Activity Score no lower than 3, a NOSPECS grade no lower than 4, and a duration shorter than 3 months. Each diagnosis drew on symptoms, thyroxine, TRAb, thyroid ultrasound and orbital computed tomography findings. The PBMCs studied were ones that came from 10 ml fresh peripheral blood. The CDR3 length is 16 residues. The germline V gene encodes CDR1 LGHNA and CDR2 YNFKEQ. Trimming pared 0 bases from V and 3 bases from J, leaving 12 bases between. The TCR beta CDR3 regions underwent amplification using RNA transcripts as the source. TCR CDR3 underwent first-round RT-PCR with the HTBI primer set. TCRdb used MiXCR to reprocess the multiplex PCR reads, holding one entry per CDR3 protein. Among some 570,000 distinct CDR3 sequences listed, 14% were seen once. This clonotype was counted a few times. Antigen specificity is unknown.

The clonotype originates from a woman aged 18-29 years with Graves' ophthalmopathy. Specimen: blood. The rearrangement links TRBV4-2 to TRBJ2-1; maybe TRBD1 (5 bases). CDR3 residues: CASSQEMAGHYNEQFF. The CDR3 DNA reads as TGTGCCAGCAGCCAAGAAATGGCAGGGCACTACAATGAGCAGTTCTTC.